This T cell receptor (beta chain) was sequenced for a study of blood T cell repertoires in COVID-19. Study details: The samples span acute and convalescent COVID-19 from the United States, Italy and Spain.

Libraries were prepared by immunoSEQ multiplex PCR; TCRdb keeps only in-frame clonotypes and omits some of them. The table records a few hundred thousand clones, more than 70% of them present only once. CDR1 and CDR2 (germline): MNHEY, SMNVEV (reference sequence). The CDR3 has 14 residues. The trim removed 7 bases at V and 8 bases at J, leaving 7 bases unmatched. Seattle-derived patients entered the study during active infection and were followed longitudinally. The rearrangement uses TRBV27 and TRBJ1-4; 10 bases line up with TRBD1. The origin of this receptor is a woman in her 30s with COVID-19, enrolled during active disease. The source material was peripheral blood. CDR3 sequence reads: CASKTGGVREKLFF. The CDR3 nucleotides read TGTGCCAGCAAGACAGGGGGCGTTCGGGAAAAACTGTTTTTT. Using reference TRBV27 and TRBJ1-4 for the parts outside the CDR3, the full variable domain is EAQVTQNPRYLITVTGKKLTVTCSQNMNHEYMSWYRQDPGLGLRQIYYSMNVEVTDKGDVPEGYKVSRKEKRNFPLILESPSPNQTSLYFCASKTGGVREKLFFGSGTQLSVL.